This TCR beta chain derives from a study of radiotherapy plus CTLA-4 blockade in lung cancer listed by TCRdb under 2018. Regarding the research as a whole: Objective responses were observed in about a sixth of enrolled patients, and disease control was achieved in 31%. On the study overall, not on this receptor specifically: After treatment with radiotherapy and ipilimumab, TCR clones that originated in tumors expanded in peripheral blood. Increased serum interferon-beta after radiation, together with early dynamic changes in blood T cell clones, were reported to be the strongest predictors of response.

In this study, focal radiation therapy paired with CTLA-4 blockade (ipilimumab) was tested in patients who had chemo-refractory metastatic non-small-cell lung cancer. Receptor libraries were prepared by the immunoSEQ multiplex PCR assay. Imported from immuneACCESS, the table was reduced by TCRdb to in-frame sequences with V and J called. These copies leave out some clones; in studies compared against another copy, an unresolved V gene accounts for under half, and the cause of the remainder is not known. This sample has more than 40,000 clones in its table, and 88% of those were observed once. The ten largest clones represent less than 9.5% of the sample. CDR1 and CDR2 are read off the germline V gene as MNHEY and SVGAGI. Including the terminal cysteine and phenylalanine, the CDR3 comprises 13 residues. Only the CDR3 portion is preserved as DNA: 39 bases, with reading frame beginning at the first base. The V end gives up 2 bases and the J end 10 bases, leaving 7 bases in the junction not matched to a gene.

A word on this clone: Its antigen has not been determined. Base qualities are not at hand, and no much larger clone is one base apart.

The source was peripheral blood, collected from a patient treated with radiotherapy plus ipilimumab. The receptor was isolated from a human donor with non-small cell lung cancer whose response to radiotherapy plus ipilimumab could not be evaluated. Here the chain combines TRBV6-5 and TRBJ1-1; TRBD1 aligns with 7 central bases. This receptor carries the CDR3 CASSYTRAGGAFF. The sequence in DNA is TGTGCCAGCAGTTACACCAGGGCAGGGGGAGCTTTCTTT.